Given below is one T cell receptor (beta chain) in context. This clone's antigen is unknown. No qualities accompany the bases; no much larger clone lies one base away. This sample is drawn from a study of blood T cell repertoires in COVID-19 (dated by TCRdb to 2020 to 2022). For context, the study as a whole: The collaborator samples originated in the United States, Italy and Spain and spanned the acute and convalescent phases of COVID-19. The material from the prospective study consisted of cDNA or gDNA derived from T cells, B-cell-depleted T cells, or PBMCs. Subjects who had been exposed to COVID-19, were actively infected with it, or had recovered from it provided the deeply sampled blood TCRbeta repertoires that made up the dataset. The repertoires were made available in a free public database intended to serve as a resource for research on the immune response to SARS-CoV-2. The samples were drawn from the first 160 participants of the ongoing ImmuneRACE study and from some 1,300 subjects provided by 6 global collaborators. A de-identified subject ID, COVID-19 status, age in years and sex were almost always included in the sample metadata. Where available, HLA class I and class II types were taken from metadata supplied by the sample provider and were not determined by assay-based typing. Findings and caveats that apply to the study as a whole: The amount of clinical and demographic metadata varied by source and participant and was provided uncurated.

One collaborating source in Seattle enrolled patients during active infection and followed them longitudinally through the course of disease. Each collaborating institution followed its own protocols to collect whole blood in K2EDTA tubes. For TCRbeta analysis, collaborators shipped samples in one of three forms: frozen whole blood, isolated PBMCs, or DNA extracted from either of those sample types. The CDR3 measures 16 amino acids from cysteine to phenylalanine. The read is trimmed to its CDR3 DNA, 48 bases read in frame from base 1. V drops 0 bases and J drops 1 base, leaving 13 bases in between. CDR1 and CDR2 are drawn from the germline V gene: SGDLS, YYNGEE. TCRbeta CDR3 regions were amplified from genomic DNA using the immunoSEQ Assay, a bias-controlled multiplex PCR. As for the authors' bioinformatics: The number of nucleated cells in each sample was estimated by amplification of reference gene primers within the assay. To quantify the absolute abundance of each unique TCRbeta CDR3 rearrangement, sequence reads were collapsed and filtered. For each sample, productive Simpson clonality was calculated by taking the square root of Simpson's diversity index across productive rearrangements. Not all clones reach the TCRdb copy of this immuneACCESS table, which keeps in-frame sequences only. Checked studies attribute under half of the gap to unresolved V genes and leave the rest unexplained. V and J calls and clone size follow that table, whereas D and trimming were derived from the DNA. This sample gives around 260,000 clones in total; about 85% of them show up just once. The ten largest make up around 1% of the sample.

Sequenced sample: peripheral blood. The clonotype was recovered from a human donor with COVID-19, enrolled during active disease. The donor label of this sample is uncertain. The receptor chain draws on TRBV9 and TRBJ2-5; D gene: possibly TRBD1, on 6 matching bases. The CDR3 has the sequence CASSVDAGQIQETQYF. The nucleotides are TGTGCCAGCAGCGTAGATGCCGGACAGATCCAAGAGACCCAGTACTTC.